Listed below are T cell receptor beta chains from one sample, sequenced in a study of shared clonotypes between healthy human individuals. Sequenced by immunoSEQ multiplex PCR; TCRdb stores in-frame clones only, minus some. The sample holds 2 million to 2.5 million clones, 90% to 95% seen once. What was sequenced was naive CD4+ T cells from PBMCs. These TCRs come from a man aged 18 to 30 in good health. Some clones in this sample may be carry-over from other donors' samples. Each CDR3 is given with its conserved first and last residue. The order of the fields is J gene, clone size, V gene, D gene, CDR3 DNA, CDR3 protein. D genes are given only for firm matches. The size entry is marked missing in some rows and otherwise reads once, few, many or a size class.

j_call: TRBJ1-1
clone_size: once
v_call: TRBV30
d_call: .
cdr3_nt: TGTGCCTCTACACTCCGGGGGCGGACGCTGAACACTGAAGCTTTCTTT
cdr3_aa: CASTLRGRTLNTEAFF

j_call: TRBJ2-7
clone_size: .
v_call: TRBV27
d_call: .
cdr3_nt: TGTGCCAGCAGTTTCATCCCGGGTAGCGGAAGCTACGAGCAGTACTTC
cdr3_aa: CASSFIPGSGSYEQYF

j_call: TRBJ2-3
clone_size: .
v_call: TRBV5-4
d_call: TRBD2
cdr3_nt: TGTGCCAGCAGCTTGGCGGGCGGGAGGGTCACAGATACGCAGTATTTT
cdr3_aa: CASSLAGGRVTDTQYF

j_call: TRBJ2-1
clone_size: .
v_call: TRBV10-3
d_call: TRBD2
cdr3_nt: TGTGCCATCAGTGTCCTCGGGACTACCTACAATGAGCAGTTCTTC
cdr3_aa: CAISVLGTTYNEQFF

j_call: TRBJ1-1
clone_size: once
v_call: TRBV7-3
d_call: .
cdr3_nt: TGTGCCAGCAGCTTAGCATGGCGGACTGAAGCTTTCTTT
cdr3_aa: CASSLAWRTEAFF

j_call: TRBJ2-7
clone_size: .
v_call: TRBV7-2
d_call: .
cdr3_nt: TGTGCCAGCAGCTTAGTAGTTGGGCTCGCCGAGCAGTACTTC
cdr3_aa: CASSLVVGLAEQYF

j_call: TRBJ1-2
clone_size: .
v_call: TRBV19
d_call: .
cdr3_nt: TGTGCCAGTAGTATAGTCCACAGGCGGGTCCATGGCTACACCTTC
cdr3_aa: CASSIVHRRVHGYTF

j_call: TRBJ1-2
clone_size: once
v_call: TRBV5-1
d_call: .
cdr3_nt: TGCGCCAGCAGCTTGGCTATATCCCGGGGGGCGGATGGCTACACCTTC
cdr3_aa: CASSLAISRGADGYTF

j_call: TRBJ2-2
clone_size: .
v_call: TRBV27
d_call: TRBD2
cdr3_nt: TGTGCCAGCAGGGATAGCGGGAAGGTGAACACCGGGGAGCTGTTTTTT
cdr3_aa: CASRDSGKVNTGELFF

j_call: TRBJ2-3
clone_size: .
v_call: TRBV5-1
d_call: TRBD2
cdr3_nt: TGCGCCAGCAGCGTAACGGGACTAGGGGAAGATACGCAGTATTTT
cdr3_aa: CASSVTGLGEDTQYF

j_call: TRBJ2-7
clone_size: few
v_call: TRBV5-1
d_call: .
cdr3_nt: TGCGCCAGCAGCTTGGGTGACGAGCAGTACTTC
cdr3_aa: CASSLGDEQYF

j_call: TRBJ2-3
clone_size: .
v_call: TRBV7-9
d_call: TRBD2
cdr3_nt: TGTGCCAGCAGCTTGGGACTAGCGGGAGTAGATACGCAGTATTTT
cdr3_aa: CASSLGLAGVDTQYF

j_call: TRBJ1-5
clone_size: .
v_call: TRBV27
d_call: TRBD1
cdr3_nt: TGTGCCAGTAGGACAGGGGGCGGTGGCAATCAGCCCCAGCATTTT
cdr3_aa: CASRTGGGGNQPQHF

j_call: TRBJ1-3
clone_size: .
v_call: TRBV4-1
d_call: .
cdr3_nt: TGCGCCAGCAGCCAAGATTCGCAACTTGGAGCTGGAAACACCATATATTTT
cdr3_aa: CASSQDSQLGAGNTIYF